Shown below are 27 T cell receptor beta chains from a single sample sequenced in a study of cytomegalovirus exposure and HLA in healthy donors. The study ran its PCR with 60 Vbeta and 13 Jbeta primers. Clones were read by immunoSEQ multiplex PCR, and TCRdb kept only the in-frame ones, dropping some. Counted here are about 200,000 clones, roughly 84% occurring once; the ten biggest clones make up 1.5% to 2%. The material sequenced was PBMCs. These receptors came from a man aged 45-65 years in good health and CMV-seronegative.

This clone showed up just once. CDR3 region: CAGTPDRGGTGELFF. The CDR3 DNA sequence: TGTGCCGGAACGCCGGACAGGGGGGGGACCGGGGAGCTGTTTTTT. The rearrangement uses TRBV28 and TRBJ2-2, with 10 bases matching TRBD1. The trim removed 11 bases at V and 5 bases at J, leaving 11 bases unmatched. This CDR3 has 15 amino acids. The germline V gene has CDR1 MDHEN and CDR2 SYDVKM.

The DNA for the CDR3 is TGTGCCAGCAGCCCCGACGGAGGTATCCAAGAGACCCAGTACTTC. Protein sequence: CASSPDGGIQETQYF. The chain recombines TRBV11-2 with TRBJ2-5; D is possibly TRBD2 (5 bases). CDR1 SGHAT and CDR2 FQNNGV come from the germline V gene. The ends were cut back, 5 bases at V and 1 base at J, with 14 bases in the middle. The CDR3 consists of 15 residues.

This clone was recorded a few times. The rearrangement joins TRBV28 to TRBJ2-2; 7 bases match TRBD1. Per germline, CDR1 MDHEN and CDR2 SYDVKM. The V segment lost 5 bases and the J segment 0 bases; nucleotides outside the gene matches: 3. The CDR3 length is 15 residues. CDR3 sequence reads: CASSHGTANTGELFF. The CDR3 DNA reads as TGTGCCAGCAGTCACGGGACAGCGAACACCGGGGAGCTGTTTTTT.

For the CDR3, the DNA is TGTGCCAGCAGTTTTGGAGGGGGGGCGGGCAATCAGCCCCAGCATTTT. This codes for CASSFGGGAGNQPQHF. V gene TRBV28 combines with J gene TRBJ1-5, with D possibly matching TRBD1 (6 bases). Germline loops: CDR1 MDHEN, CDR2 SYDVKM. This CDR3 is built from 16 residues. The V and J ends lost 3 bases and 2 bases respectively, with 14 bases between them.

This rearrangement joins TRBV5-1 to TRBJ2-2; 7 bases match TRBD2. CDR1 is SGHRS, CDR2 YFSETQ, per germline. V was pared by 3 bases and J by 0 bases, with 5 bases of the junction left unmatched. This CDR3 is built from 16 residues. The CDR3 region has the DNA TGCGCCAGCAGCTGGGAGCGGGGCGCGAACACCGGGGAGCTGTTTTTT. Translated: CASSWERGANTGELFF. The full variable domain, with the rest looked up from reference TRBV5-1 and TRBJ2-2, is KAGVTQTPRYLIKTRGQQVTLSCSPISGHRSVSWYQQTPGQGLQFLFEYFSETQRNKGNFPGRFSGRQFSNSRSEMNVSTLELGDSALYLCASSWERGANTGELFFGEGSRLTVL.

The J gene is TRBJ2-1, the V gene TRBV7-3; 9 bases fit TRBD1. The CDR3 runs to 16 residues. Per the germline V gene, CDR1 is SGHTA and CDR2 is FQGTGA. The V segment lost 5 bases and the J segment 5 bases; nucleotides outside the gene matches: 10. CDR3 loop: CASSQGWGQGHNEQFF. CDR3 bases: TGTGCCAGCAGCCAGGGGTGGGGACAGGGCCACAATGAGCAGTTCTTC.

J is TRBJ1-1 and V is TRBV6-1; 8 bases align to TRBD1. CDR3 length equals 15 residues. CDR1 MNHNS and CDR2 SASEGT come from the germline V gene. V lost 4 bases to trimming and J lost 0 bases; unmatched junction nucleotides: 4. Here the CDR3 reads CASSGKTGVNTEAFF. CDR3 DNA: TGTGCCAGCAGTGGAAAGACAGGGGTGAACACTGAAGCTTTCTTT.

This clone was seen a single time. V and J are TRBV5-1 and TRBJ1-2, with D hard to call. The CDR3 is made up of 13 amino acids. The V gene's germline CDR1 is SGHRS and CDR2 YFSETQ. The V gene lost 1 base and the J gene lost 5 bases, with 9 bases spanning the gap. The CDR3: CASSLRENYGYTF. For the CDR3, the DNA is TGCGCCAGCAGCTTGAGGGAGAATTATGGCTACACCTTC.

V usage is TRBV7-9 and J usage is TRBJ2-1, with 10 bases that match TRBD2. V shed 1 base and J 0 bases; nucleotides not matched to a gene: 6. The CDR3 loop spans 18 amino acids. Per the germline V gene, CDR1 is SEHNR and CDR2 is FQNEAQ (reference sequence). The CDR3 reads CASSLVAGGSSSYNEQFF. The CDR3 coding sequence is TGTGCCAGCAGCTTAGTAGCGGGAGGCTCGAGCTCCTACAATGAGCAGTTCTTC.

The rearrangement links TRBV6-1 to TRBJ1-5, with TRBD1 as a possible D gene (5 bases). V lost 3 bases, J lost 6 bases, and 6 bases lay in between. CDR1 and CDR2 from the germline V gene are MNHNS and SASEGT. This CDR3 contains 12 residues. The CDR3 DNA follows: TGTGCCAGCAGTGACAGGGCTCAGCCCCAGCATTTT. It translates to CASSDRAQPQHF.

CDR3 in amino acids: CATSRDPTRGHEQYF. The DNA of the CDR3 is TGTGCCACCAGCAGAGATCCAACCAGGGGTCACGAGCAGTACTTC. The chain combines TRBV15 with TRBJ2-7, with D perhaps matching TRBD1 (6 bases). The germline V and J ends were trimmed by 0 bases and 5 bases, with 14 bases remaining between them. The germline V gene has CDR1 LNHNV and CDR2 YYDKDF (reference sequence). The CDR3 covers 15 residues.

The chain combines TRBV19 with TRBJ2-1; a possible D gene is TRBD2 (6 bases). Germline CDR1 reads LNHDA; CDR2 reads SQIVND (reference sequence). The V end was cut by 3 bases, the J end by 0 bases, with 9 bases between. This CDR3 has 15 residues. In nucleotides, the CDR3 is TGTGCCAGTAGTATTCGGGGGATCTCCTACAATGAGCAGTTCTTC. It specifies CASSIRGISYNEQFF. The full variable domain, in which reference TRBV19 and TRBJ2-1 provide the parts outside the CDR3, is DGGITQSPKYLFRKEGQNVTLSCEQNLNHDAMYWYRQDPGQGLRLIYYSQIVNDFQKGDIAEGYSVSREKKESFPLTVTSAQKNPTAFYLCASSIRGISYNEQFFGPGTRLTVL.

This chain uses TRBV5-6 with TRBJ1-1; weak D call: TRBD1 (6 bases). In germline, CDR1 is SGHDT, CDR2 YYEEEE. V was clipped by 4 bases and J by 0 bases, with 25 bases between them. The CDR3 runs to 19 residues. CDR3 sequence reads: CASSDYDRWIKPMNTEAFF. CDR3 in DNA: TGTGCCAGCAGCGATTACGACAGGTGGATAAAACCTATGAACACTGAAGCTTTCTTT.

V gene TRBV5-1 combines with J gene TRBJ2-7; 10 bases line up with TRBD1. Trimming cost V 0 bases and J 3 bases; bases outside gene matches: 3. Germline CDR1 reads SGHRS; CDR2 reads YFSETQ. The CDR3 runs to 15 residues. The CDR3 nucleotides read TGCGCCAGCAGCTTGGAGGGACAGGGGCTCTACGAGCAGTACTTC. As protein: CASSLEGQGLYEQYF.

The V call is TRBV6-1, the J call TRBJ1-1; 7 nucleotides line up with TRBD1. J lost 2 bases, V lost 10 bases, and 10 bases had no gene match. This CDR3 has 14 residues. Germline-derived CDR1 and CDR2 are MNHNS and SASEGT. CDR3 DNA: TGTGCCATTAGACACGGGACAGACAACACTGAAGCTTTCTTT. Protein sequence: CAIRHGTDNTEAFF.

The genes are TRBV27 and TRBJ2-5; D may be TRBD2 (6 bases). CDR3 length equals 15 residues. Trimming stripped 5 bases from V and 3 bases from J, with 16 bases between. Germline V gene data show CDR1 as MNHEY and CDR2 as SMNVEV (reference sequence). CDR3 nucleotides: TGTGCCAGCAGTCCGACAGCTCGCGGGGAAGAGACCCAGTACTTC. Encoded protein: CASSPTARGEETQYF.

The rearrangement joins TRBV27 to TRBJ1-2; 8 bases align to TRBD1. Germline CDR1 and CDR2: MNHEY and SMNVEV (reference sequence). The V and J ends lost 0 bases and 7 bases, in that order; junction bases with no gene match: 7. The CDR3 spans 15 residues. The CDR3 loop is CASSLSVQGGAGYTF. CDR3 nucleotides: TGTGCCAGCAGTTTATCTGTACAGGGGGGTGCTGGCTACACCTTC.

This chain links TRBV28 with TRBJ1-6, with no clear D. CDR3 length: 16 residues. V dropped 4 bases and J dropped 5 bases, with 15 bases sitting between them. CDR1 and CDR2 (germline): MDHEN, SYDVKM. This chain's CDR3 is CASSSRGTTNNSPLHF. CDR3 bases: TGTGCCAGCAGTTCGCGGGGTACAACGAATAATTCACCCCTCCACTTT.

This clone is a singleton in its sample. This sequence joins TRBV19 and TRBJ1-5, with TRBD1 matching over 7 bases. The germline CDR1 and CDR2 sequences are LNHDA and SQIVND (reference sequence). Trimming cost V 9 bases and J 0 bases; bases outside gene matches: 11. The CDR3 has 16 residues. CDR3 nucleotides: TGTGCCAGCACAGGCACAGGGGCTTATAGCAATCAGCCCCAGCATTTT. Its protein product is CASTGTGAYSNQPQHF.

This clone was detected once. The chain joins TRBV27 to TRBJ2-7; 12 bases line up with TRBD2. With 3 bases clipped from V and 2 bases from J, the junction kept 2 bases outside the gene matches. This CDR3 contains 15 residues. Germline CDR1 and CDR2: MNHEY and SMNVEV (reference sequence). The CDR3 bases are TGTGCCAGCAGTTTCGGACTAGCGGGGCCCTACGAGCAGTACTTC. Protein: CASSFGLAGPYEQYF.

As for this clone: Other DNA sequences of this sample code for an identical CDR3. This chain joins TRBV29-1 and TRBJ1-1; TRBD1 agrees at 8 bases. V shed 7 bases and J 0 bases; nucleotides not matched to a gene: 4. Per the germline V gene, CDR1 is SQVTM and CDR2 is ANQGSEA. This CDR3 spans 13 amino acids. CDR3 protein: CSARTGLNTEAFF. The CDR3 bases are TGCAGCGCAAGGACAGGGTTGAACACTGAAGCTTTCTTT.

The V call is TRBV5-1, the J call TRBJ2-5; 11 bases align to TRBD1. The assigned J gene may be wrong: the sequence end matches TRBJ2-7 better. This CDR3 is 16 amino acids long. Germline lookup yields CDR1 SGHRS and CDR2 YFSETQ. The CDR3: CASSLPGTGGSYEQYF. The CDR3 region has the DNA TGCGCCAGCAGCTTACCCGGGACAGGGGGCTCCTACGAGCAGTACTTC.

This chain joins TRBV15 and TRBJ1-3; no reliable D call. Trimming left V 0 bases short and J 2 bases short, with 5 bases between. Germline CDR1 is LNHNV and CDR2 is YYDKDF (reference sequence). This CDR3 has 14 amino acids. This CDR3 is CATSRDLTGNTIYF. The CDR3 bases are TGTGCCACCAGCAGAGACTTAACTGGAAACACCATATATTTT.

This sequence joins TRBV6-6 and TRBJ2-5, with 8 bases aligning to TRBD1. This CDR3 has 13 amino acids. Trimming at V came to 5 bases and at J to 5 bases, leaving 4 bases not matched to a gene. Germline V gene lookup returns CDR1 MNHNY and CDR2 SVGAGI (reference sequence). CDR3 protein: CASSDRGRETQYF. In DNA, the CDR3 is TGTGCCAGCAGTGACAGGGGAAGGGAGACCCAGTACTTC.

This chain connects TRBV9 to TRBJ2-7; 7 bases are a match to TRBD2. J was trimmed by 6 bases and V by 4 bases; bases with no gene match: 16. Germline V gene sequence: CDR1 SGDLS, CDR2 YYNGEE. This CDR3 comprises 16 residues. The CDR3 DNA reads TGTGCCAGCAGCCGTGAGGGCGGGAGAGCCTGGGGCGAGCAGTACTTC. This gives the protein CASSREGGRAWGEQYF.

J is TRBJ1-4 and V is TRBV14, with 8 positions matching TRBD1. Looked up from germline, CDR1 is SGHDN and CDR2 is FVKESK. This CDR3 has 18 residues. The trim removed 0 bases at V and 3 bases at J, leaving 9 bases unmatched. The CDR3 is CASSQDPVRGLPNEKLFF. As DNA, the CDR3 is TGTGCCAGCAGCCAAGATCCGGTCAGGGGGCTACCTAATGAAAAACTGTTTTTT.

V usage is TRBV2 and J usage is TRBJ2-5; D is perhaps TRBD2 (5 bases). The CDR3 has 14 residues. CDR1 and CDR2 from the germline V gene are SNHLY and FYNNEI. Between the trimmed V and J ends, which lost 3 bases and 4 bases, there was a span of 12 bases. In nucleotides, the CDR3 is TGTGCCAGCAGTGATGGCGGGCTTGGAGAGACCCAGTACTTC. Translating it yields CASSDGGLGETQYF.